The clone carrying this T cell receptor beta chain came up many times. Its antigen is not identified. The CDR3 covers 13 residues. V lost 6 bases and J 4 bases, leaving 13 bases between the germline ends. The germline CDR1 and CDR2 sequences are MGHDK and SYGVNS. These data are taken from a study of molecular identifiers for immune sequencing clone quantification. With listed TCR primers and previously described methods, bulk TCR libraries were prepared. TCRdb called the PCR reads again in MiXCR, with one record for every CDR3 protein. Here the sample spans some 97,000 distinct CDR3 sequences, 20% to 25% being singletons. RNA fractions of 10%, 30% or 50% and 20,000 to 1,000,000 sorted cells were the source of naive CD8 libraries. Study-wide points: In naive cells, clones above 20 RNA copies held under 1% of molecules, whereas in effector cells they held over 99%.

Source material: naive CD8+ T cells from blood, with Jurkat cell RNA spiked in. Subset here: FACS-sorted CD8+CD4-CCR7+CD45RA+ naive T cells. This receptor was taken from a human donor in good health. Some libraries in this study had Jurkat cell RNA spiked in. J is TRBJ2-7 and V is TRBV25-1; D call uncertain. The CDR3 DNA reads TGTGCCAGCAGCCACCGGGTATTGTACGAGCAGTACTTC. Translated: CASSHRVLYEQYF.